This T cell receptor beta chain was found in a study of metastatic and nonmetastatic thyroid tumors. Study context: Repertoires were compared across blood and tumor or nodule tissue from malignant and benign thyroid patients. General study results and limits: Malignant thyroid tumors reportedly exceeded benign nodules significantly in TCR beta diversity, with the difference appearing in blood and tumor.

Per the original methods: Between-group CDR3 differences, defined by clinicopathological status, yielded a distant-metastasis classifier for papillary thyroid cancer. TCRdb re-called clones via MiXCR from the PCR reads. TCRdb assigned the V and J calls; the authors' analysis was not used. The sample has about 31,000 clones; approximately 19% are singletons. This clone was seen once. Its antigen remains unknown. Between the trimmed V and J ends, which lost 5 bases and 1 base, there was a span of 15 bases. The CDR3 loop spans 16 amino acids. CDR1 is SGHRS and CDR2 is YFSETQ in the germline V gene. Thyroid surgery was preceded by no treatment in any patient.

Sequenced: blood. The TCR originated in a female donor with papillary thyroid cancer or a benign thyroid nodule (not recorded which). Some clones in this sample may be carry-over from other donors' samples. The chain has TRBV5-1 and TRBJ2-2; the D gene could be TRBD1 or TRBD2 (5 bases each). The chain's CDR3 is CASRITGTGNTGELFF. CDR3 sequence (DNA): TGCGCCAGCAGAATAACCGGGACGGGGAACACCGGGGAGCTGTTTTTT.